Following are 15 T cell receptor beta chains from one sample sequenced in a study of beta chain features in type 1 diabetes. As every portion of the isolated RNA was reverse transcribed, the sequencing read expressed TCRB transcripts. Assay: immunoSEQ multiplex PCR; the TCRdb copy retains only in-frame clones and omits some. This repertoire shows more than 300,000 clones, around 12% found once; its top ten account for around 0.015%. The specimen sequenced was naive CD4+ T cells from blood. The receptors come from a man between 18 and 35 years old in good health.

In this sample, this clone turned up a few times. The CDR3: CASSQDWTGNQPQHF. CDR3 bases: TGCGCCAGCAGCCAAGATTGGACAGGGAATCAGCCCCAGCATTTT. This rearrangement joins TRBV4-3 to TRBJ1-5; TRBD1 matches at 8 bases. V was pared by 0 bases and J by 4 bases, with 2 bases of the junction left unmatched. The CDR3 has 15 residues. Germline V gene sequence: CDR1 LGHNA, CDR2 YSLEER.

This chain connects TRBV2 to TRBJ2-7, with TRBD2 matching over 9 bases. This CDR3 has 14 amino acids. Trimming cost V 6 bases and J 2 bases; bases outside gene matches: 5. Per the germline V gene, CDR1 is SNHLY and CDR2 is FYNNEI. CDR3 in amino acids: CASRELAGPYEQYF. CDR3 sequence (DNA): TGTGCCAGCAGAGAACTAGCGGGCCCCTACGAGCAGTACTTC. Based on the CDR3 plus reference TRBV2 and TRBJ2-7, the full variable domain is EPEVTQTPSHQVTQMGQEVILRCVPISNHLYFYWYRQILGQKVEFLVSFYNNEISEKSEIFDDQFSVERPDGSNFTLKIRSTKLEDSAMYFCASRELAGPYEQYFGPGTRLTVT.

The rearrangement joins TRBV5-4 to TRBJ2-1, with 11 nucleotides matching TRBD2. There are 16 residues in the CDR3. The ends lost 2 bases at V and 3 bases at J; junction bases unmatched: 4. CDR1 is SGHNT, CDR2 YYREEE, per germline (reference sequence). This CDR3 reads CASSFPTSGSYNEQFF. The CDR3 DNA reads as TGTGCCAGCAGCTTCCCCACTAGCGGGAGCTACAATGAGCAGTTCTTC.

The gene calls are TRBV7-8 and TRBJ1-5; D is undetermined. V was trimmed by 2 bases and J by 12 bases, leaving 8 bases between them. The germline V gene encodes CDR1 SGHVS and CDR2 FQNEAQ. The CDR3 is 11 residues long. The CDR3 loop is CASSLRGVQHF. CDR3 nucleotide sequence: TGTGCCAGCAGCTTACGGGGAGTCCAGCATTTT.

This clone was recorded a few times. The chain employs TRBV7-9 and TRBJ1-1; D may be TRBD1 (5 bases). The CDR3 runs 15 residues. Germline V gene data show CDR1 as SEHNR and CDR2 as FQNEAQ (reference sequence). Trimming removed 1 base at V and 0 bases at J, with 9 bases between. CDR3 nucleotides: TGTGCCAGCAGCTTAGTCAAGGGGATGAACACTGAAGCTTTCTTT. It specifies CASSLVKGMNTEAFF.

The chain uses TRBV7-9 and TRBJ2-3; the match to TRBD1 covers 9 bases. Per germline, CDR1 SEHNR and CDR2 FQNEAQ (reference sequence). This CDR3 spans 17 amino acids. The junction had 10 bases not matched to a gene; V was cut back by 5 bases and J by 1 base. This CDR3 reads CASSAIRTGEGTDTQYF. CDR3 nucleotides: TGTGCCAGCAGCGCTATCCGGACAGGGGAAGGCACAGATACGCAGTATTTT.

The chain employs TRBV14 and TRBJ2-3; 8 nucleotides match TRBD1. CDR1 and CDR2 from the germline V gene are SGHDN and FVKESK. V gave up 3 bases and J gave up 4 bases; unmatched junction bases: 9. This CDR3 contains 16 residues. For the CDR3, the DNA is TGTGCCAGCAGCCATTTTGGACAGGGTAATGCAGATACGCAGTATTTT. This gives the protein CASSHFGQGNADTQYF.

The V call is TRBV18, the J call TRBJ2-7; no firm D call. The CDR3 length is 13 residues. The V end lost 3 bases, the J end lost 2 bases, and 8 bases lay between the germline ends. Germline lookup yields CDR1 KGHSH and CDR2 LQKENI. CDR3 bases: TGTGCCAGCTCACCCCAGTCCACCTACGAGCAGTACTTC. As protein: CASSPQSTYEQYF.

This rearrangement joins TRBV5-4 to TRBJ2-7; a weak D match, TRBD1 (5 bases). Germline V gene data show CDR1 as SGHNT and CDR2 as YYREEE (reference sequence). The CDR3 runs 16 residues. Between the trimmed V and J ends, which lost 0 bases and 0 bases, there was a span of 13 bases. CDR3 bases: TGTGCCAGCAGCTTGGGGTTCACAGGTGCCTCCTACGAGCAGTACTTC. It translates to CASSLGFTGASYEQYF. The entire variable domain, with the rest obtained from reference TRBV5-4 and TRBJ2-7, is as follows: ETGVTQSPTHLIKTRGQQVTLRCSSQSGHNTVSWYQQALGQGPQFIFQYYREEENGRGNFPPRFSGLQFPNYSSELNVNALELDDSALYLCASSLGFTGASYEQYFGPGTRLTVT.

The chain uses TRBV7-6 and TRBJ2-1, with D maybe TRBD2 (7 bases). V was pared by 5 bases and J by 4 bases, with 18 bases between. CDR3 length equals 16 residues. Germline assignment: CDR1 SGHVS and CDR2 FNYEAQ. The DNA of the CDR3 is TGTGCCAGCAGCACCTACGTACGGGGGGCTTACAATGAGCAGTTCTTC. Its protein product is CASSTYVRGAYNEQFF.

CDR3 DNA sequence: TGTGCCTGGAGTGGTTGGTCAGGTTCCTACGAGCAGTACTTC. Its translation is CAWSGWSGSYEQYF. The chain couples TRBV30 to TRBJ2-7; D remains unclear. The CDR3 runs 14 residues. Germline loops: CDR1 GTSNPN, CDR2 SVGIG (reference sequence). Deletions cut 1 base from V and 1 base from J, with 11 bases between.

This clone was observed a few times. The CDR3 region has the DNA TGTGCCAGCAATGGGGACAGAAGCTACGAGCAGTACTTC. This encodes CASNGDRSYEQYF. The chain combines TRBV5-4 with TRBJ2-7, with TRBD1 matching over 7 bases. The CDR3 loop spans 13 amino acids. CDR1 SGHNT and CDR2 YYREEE come from the germline V gene (reference sequence). The trim removed 6 bases at V and 3 bases at J, leaving 6 bases unmatched.

This chain connects TRBV5-1 to TRBJ2-7, with D perhaps matching TRBD1 (5 bases). The length of the CDR3 is 16 residues. Trimming removed 0 bases at V and 3 bases at J, with 16 bases between. Germline values: CDR1 SGHRS, CDR2 YFSETQ. CDR3 coding DNA: TGCGCCAGCAGCTTGGGTTTACAGGACCTCATCTACGAGCAGTACTTC. Translation: CASSLGLQDLIYEQYF.

This clone has only a few counts. In the same sample, other DNA sequences code for this CDR3. The rearrangement uses TRBV28 and TRBJ2-7, with 10 bases that match TRBD2. There are 13 residues in the CDR3. Trimming took 6 bases from V and 4 from J; bases not matched to a gene: 3. Germline V gene data show CDR1 as MDHEN and CDR2 as SYDVKM. The CDR3 nucleotides are TGTGCCAGCAGGACTAGCGGGTTATACGAGCAGTACTTC. Its protein product is CASRTSGLYEQYF. The whole variable domain, filled in from reference TRBV28 and TRBJ2-7, reads DVKVTQSSRYLVKRTGEKVFLECVQDMDHENMFWYRQDPGLGLRLIYFSYDVKMKEKGDIPEGYSVSREKKERFSLILESASTNQTSMYLCASRTSGLYEQYFGPGTRLTVT.

This clone has only a few counts. The rearrangement links TRBV14 to TRBJ2-3, with TRBD1 identical over 9 bases. From germline, CDR1 is SGHDN and CDR2 FVKESK. Germline trimming cut 1 base from V and 6 bases from J; bases unmatched to any gene: 8. The CDR3 totals 16 residues. CDR3 nucleotides: TGTGCCAGCAGCCAAGCCCACAGGGGGCGGTGGGATACGCAGTATTTT. It codes for CASSQAHRGRWDTQYF.